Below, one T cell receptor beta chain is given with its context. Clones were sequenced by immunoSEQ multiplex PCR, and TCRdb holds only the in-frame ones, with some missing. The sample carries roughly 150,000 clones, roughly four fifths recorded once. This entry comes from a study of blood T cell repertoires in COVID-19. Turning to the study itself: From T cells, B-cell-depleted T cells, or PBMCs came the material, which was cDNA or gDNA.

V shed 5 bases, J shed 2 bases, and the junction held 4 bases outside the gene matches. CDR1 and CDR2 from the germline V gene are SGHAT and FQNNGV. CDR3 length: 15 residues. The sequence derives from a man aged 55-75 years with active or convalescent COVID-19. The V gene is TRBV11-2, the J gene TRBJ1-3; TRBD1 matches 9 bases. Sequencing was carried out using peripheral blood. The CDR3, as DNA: TGTGCCAGCAGCAAAACAGGGGGCACTGGAAACACCATATATTTT. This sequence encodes CASSKTGGTGNTIYF.